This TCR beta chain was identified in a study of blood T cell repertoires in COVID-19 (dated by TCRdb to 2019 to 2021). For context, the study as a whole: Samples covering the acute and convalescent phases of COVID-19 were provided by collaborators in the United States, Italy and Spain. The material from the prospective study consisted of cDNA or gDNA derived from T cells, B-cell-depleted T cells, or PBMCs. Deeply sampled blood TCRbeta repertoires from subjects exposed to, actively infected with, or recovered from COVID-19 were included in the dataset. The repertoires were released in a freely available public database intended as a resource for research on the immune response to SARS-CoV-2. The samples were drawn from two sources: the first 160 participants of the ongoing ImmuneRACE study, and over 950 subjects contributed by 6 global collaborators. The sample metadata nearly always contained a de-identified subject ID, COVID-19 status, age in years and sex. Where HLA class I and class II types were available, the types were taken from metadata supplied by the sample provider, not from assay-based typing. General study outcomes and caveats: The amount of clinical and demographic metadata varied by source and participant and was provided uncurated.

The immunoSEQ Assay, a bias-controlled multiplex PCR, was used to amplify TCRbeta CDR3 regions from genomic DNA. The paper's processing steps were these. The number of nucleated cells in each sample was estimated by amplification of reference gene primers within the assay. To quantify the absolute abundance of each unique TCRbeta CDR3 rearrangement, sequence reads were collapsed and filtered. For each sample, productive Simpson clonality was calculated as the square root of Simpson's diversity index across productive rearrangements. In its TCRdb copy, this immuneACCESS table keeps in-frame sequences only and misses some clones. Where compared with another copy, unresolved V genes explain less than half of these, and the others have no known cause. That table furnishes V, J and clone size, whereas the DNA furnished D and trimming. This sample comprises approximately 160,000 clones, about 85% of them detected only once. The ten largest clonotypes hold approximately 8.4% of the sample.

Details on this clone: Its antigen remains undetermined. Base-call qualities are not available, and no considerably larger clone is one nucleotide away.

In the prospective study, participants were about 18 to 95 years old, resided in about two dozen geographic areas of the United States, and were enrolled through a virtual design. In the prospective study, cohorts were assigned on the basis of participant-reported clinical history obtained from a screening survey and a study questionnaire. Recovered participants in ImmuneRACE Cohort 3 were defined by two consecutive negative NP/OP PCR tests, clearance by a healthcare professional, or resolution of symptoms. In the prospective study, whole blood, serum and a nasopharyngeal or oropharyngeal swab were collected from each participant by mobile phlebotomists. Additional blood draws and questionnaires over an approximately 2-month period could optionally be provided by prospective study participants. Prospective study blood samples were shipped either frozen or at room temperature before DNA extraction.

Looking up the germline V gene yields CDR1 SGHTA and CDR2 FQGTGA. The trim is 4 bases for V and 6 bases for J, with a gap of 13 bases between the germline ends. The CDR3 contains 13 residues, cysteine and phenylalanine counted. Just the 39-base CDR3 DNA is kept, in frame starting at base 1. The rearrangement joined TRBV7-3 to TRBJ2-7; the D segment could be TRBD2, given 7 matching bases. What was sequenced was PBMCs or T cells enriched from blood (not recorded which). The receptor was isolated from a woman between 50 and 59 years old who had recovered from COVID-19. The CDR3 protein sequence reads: CASSSGGRSEQYF. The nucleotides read TGTGCCAGCAGCTCGGGGGGCCGGTCCGAGCAGTACTTC.